This T cell receptor beta chain came from a study of regulatory T cells in long-lasting Graves disease. Whole-study results and caveats: It was in persistent disease that TRBV28, TRBJ1-2 and TRBJ2-5 were favored.

Germline-derived CDR1 and CDR2 are SGHRS and YFSETQ. CDR3 length: 15 residues. To make TCR beta libraries, researchers used iRepertoire HTBI primers and Arm-PCR of CDR3 regions. TCRdb called the multiplex PCR reads again in MiXCR, with one record for every CDR3 protein. The table lists hundreds of thousands of distinct CDR3 sequences, 16% of them singletons, with 25% to 30% in the top ten. Time point described: newly diagnosed GD, antithyroid drugs for less than 3 months. Isolated PBMC RNA provided the starting material for the TCR library. This clonotype occurred many times. The antigen remains undetermined. One junction end disagrees with the germline gene, perhaps due to a read error. These data also featured in a second study, about T cells in Graves' hyperthyroidism and ophthalmopathy. As that study records: Ophthalmopathy, which appeared later, was predicted by the model a median about 6 months before onset.

The receptor was isolated from a man between 40 and 49 years old with Graves disease. The rearrangement joins TRBV5-1 to TRBJ2-1; D call uncertain. The material was peripheral blood mononuclear cells (PBMCs), obtained at new diagnosis, from a patient treated with antithyroid drugs. CDR3 bases: TGTGCCAGCAGCTTGGGCCGACTCTCCTACAATGAGCAGTTCTTC. It codes for CASSLGRLSYNEQFF.